The 3 T cell receptor beta chains presented below share a single source sample, sequenced in a study of cytomegalovirus exposure and HLA in healthy donors. The PCR ran on 60 Vbeta and 13 Jbeta primers. Assay: immunoSEQ multiplex PCR; the TCRdb copy retains only in-frame clones and omits some. The table shows roughly 140,000 clones, with about 72% occurring only once. The sequencing input was PBMCs. Source of these receptors: a middle-aged man in good health and CMV-seronegative.

The rearrangement uses TRBV5-1 and TRBJ2-1; unclear D gene. CDR1 and CDR2 from the germline V gene are SGHRS and YFSETQ. Trimming stripped 5 bases from V and 6 bases from J, with 15 bases between. The CDR3 contains 14 residues. The CDR3 reads CASSLLHASNEQFF. Written as DNA, the CDR3 is TGCGCCAGCAGTTTGTTACACGCTAGCAATGAGCAGTTCTTC.

The chain is built from TRBV12-5 and TRBJ1-5; tentative D call: TRBD1 (5 bases). This CDR3 is 15 amino acids long. Germline-derived CDR1 and CDR2 are LGHNT and FRNRAP. Trimming took 8 bases from V and 2 from J, leaving 16 bases between them. In nucleotides, the CDR3 is TGTGCTAGTCTTAGCGGGGCGGCAGGCAATCAGCCCCAGCATTTT. This gives the protein CASLSGAAGNQPQHF.

Concerning this clone: One end of the junction fails to match germline, which may point to a read error. The rearrangement uses TRBV5-6 and TRBJ1-2; the match to TRBD1 covers 12 bases. This CDR3 is 17 amino acids long. Germline assignment: CDR1 SGHDT and CDR2 YYEEEE. CDR3 sequence reads: CASSSFTGQGAAYGYTF. The CDR3 bases are TGTGCCAGTAGCTCTTTTACGGGACAGGGGGCTGCCTATGGCTACACCTTC.